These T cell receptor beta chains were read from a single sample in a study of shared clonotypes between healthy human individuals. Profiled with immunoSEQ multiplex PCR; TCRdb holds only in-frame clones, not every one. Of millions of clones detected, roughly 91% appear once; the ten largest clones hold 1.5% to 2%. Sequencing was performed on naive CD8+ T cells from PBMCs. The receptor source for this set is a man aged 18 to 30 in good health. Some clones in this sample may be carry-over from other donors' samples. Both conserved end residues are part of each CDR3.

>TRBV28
CASRPDSPAYEQYF
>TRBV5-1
CASREGTSGSLSDTQYF
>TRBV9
CASSVVAAATNEKLFF
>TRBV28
CASRRLLGSPLHF
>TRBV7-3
CASSSQGLDTQYF
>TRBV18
CASSPSEPIAKNIQYF
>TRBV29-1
CSVQESFYEQYF
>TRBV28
CASRRGYKANTEAFF
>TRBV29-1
CSARSGGESYEQYF
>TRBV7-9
CASSIYQGQGDYGYTF
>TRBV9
CASSPTGTGGNQPQHF
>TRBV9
CASSVEGGLRDNEQFF
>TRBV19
CASSIVRGTGELFF
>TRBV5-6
CASSFRGYGDEKLFF
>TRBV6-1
CASSEPASSWAPNYEQYF
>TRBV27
CASSLLRNPEEQYF
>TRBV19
CATNKGPYTGELFF
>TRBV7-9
CASSAMSGELFF
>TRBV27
CASSFGGSEAFF
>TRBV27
CASSSYSTNEQFF
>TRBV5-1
CASSRHLAGGPITGELFF
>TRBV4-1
CASSQDSPPLANEQYF
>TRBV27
CASSSSGRGNEQFF
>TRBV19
CASSPRTQKDNQPQHF
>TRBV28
CASRHPSGRDTEAFF
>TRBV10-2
CASSGGGGTQDTQYF
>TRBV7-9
CASSRAGETQYF
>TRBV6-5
CASSLTGSGELFF
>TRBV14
CASSPGQNQPQHF
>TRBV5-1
CASSYNKGNYGYTF
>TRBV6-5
CASSSYRDSLTDTQYF
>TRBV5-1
CASRPGTAYEQYF
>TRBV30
CAWMAGVTYNEQFF
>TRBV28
CASSFREEITYEQYF
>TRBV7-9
CASTGTSGTSEQFF
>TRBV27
CASSDTSNQPQHF
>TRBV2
CASSEDAGTSGRWQYF
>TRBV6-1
CASSESSEAYEQYF
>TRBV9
CASSVEGNPNQPQHF
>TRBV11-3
CASSVRDRVGPGELFF
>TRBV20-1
CSARAAYGYTF